The T cell receptor (beta chain) described here comes from a study of tumor-infiltrating lymphocytes in primary liver carcinoma. General study findings and limits: Since the samples were bulk and unsorted, the CD4+ and CD8+ repertoires were not compared.

Between the trimmed V and J ends, which lost 2 bases and 1 base, there was a span of 9 bases. The CDR3 length is 14 residues. Germline values: CDR1 SGHNT, CDR2 YYREEE (reference sequence). Extraction also yielded germline DNA, while blood RNA was obtained from unsorted whole blood. The patients carried chronic HBV infection and had received no treatment. The template, approximately 500 ng total RNA, yielded TCR beta cDNA made with a constant-region primer. Three-round nested multiplex PCR performed with slightly modified ARM-PCR produced the TCR beta libraries. Amplification in the first two PCR rounds was performed using TRBV1-TRBV30 forward primers and a C-beta reverse primer for approximately 10 cycles each. TCRdb called the multiplex PCR reads again in MiXCR, with one record for every CDR3 protein. The sample consists of hundreds of thousands of distinct CDR3 sequences, roughly 60% of them appearing once.

A note on this clonotype: The antigen is unknown.

The sequence was collected from a woman in her twenties or thirties with primary liver carcinoma and hepatitis B virus infection. Sequencing was carried out using peripheral blood. The rearrangement uses TRBV5-4 and TRBJ2-5; D is possibly TRBD1 (6 bases). Here the CDR3 DNA reads TGTGCCAGCAGCTTCGGACAGAGCCAAGAGACCCAGTACTTC. Translating gives CASSFGQSQETQYF.